Presented here are 7 T cell receptor beta chains from one specimen sequenced in a study of CD4+ T cells in melanoma. TCRdb's copy holds only in-frame clones and misses some; the assay was immunoSEQ multiplex PCR. The profile shows some 150,000 clones, 92% of them singletons. These receptors were collected from a human donor with melanoma.

The chain combines TRBV7-3 with TRBJ2-1, with D perhaps given as TRBD1 or TRBD2 (7 bases each). Germline assignment: CDR1 SGHTA and CDR2 FQGTGA. The V end lost 3 bases, the J end lost 3 bases, and 15 bases lay between the germline ends. The CDR3 runs to 16 residues. CDR3 sequence reads: CASSLGGRGLYNEQFF. Here the CDR3 DNA reads TGTGCCAGCAGCTTGGGAGGGAGGGGGCTCTACAATGAGCAGTTCTTC.

The chain employs TRBV4-1 and TRBJ2-1; 10 bases are a match to TRBD1. CDR3 length: 16 amino acids. Per germline, CDR1 MGHRA and CDR2 YSYEKL. V shed 4 bases and J 7 bases; nucleotides not matched to a gene: 10. CDR3 region: CASSRRPGQGLNEQFF. Written as DNA, the CDR3 is TGCGCCAGCAGCCGACGCCCGGGACAGGGGCTGAATGAGCAGTTCTTC.

The CDR3 sequence is CASSPPGLATDTQYF. The CDR3 DNA is TGTGCCAGCAGCCCCCCGGGACTAGCAACAGATACGCAGTATTTT. The V and J genes are TRBV6-5 and TRBJ2-3; 9 nucleotides align to TRBD2. The germline gives CDR1 MNHEY, CDR2 SVGAGI. Germline trimming cut 6 bases from V and 3 bases from J; bases unmatched to any gene: 7. The CDR3 is 15 amino acids.

The chain employs TRBV5-1 and TRBJ2-7; a possible D gene is TRBD1 (6 bases). V dropped 2 bases and J dropped 6 bases, with 18 bases sitting between them. This CDR3 comprises 15 residues. Germline V lookup: CDR1 SGHRS, CDR2 YFSETQ. CDR3 in DNA: TGCGCCAGCAGCTTTAATGGGGGAGAAGGGGGCGAGCAGTACTTC. It translates to CASSFNGGEGGEQYF.

The chain employs TRBV11-1 and TRBJ1-3, with D unclear. Germline-derived CDR1 and CDR2 are SGHAT and FQDESV (reference sequence). Trimming left V 2 bases short and J 0 bases short, with 8 bases between. The CDR3 runs to 15 residues. The CDR3 nucleotides read TGTGCCAGCAGCTTACGGGCAAACTCTGGAAACACCATATATTTT. This codes for CASSLRANSGNTIYF.

The chain joins TRBV7-2 to TRBJ2-3, with 13 positions matching TRBD2. The germline CDR1 and CDR2 sequences are SGHTA and FQGNSA. CDR3 size: 17 residues. Trimming removed 6 bases from V and 1 base from J; junction bases left unmatched: 7. CDR3 residues: CASSLAGTSGGTDTQYF. The CDR3 DNA reads TGTGCCAGCAGTCTAGCCGGGACTAGCGGGGGCACAGATACGCAGTATTTT.

This chain uses TRBV7-9 with TRBJ2-3, with D possibly TRBD2 on 6 matching bases. V gave up 8 bases and J gave up 1 base, with 10 bases separating them. CDR1 and CDR2 (germline): SEHNR, FQNEAQ (reference sequence). The CDR3 sequence is 13 residues long. CDR3 in amino acids: CASWTTGTDTQYF. The CDR3, as DNA: TGTGCCAGCTGGACTACAGGCACAGATACGCAGTATTTT.